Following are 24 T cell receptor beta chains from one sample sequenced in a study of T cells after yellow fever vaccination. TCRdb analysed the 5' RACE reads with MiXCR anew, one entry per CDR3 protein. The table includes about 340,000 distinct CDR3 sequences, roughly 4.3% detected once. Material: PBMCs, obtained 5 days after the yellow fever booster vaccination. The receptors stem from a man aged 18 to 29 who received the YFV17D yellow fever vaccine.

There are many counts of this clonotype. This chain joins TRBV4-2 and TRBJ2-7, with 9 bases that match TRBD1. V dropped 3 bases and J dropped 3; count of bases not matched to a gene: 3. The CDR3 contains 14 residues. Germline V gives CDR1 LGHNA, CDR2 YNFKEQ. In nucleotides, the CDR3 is TGTGCCAGCAGCCACGGACAGGGGTACTACGAGCAGTACTTC. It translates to CASSHGQGYYEQYF.

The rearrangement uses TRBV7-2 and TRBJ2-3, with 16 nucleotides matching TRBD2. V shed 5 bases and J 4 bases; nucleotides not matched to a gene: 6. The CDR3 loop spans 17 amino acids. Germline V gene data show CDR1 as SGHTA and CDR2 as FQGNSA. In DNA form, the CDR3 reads TGTGCCAGCAGCCCCGGGACTAGCGGGGGGGCAGCAGATACGCAGTATTTT. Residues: CASSPGTSGGAADTQYF.

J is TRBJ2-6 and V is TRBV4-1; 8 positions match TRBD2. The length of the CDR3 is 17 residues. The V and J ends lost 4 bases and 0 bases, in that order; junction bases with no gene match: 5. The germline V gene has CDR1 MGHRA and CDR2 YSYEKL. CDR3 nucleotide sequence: TGCGCCAGCAGCCCCCGCGGGAGGTCCTCTGGGGCCAACGTCCTGACTTTC. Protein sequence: CASSPRGRSSGANVLTF.

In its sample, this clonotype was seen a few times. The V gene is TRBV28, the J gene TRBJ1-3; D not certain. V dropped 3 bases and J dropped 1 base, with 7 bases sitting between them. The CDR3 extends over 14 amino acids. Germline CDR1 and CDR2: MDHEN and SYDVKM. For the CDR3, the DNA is TGTGCCAGCAGTTTCAGGACGTCTGGAAACACCATATATTTT. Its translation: CASSFRTSGNTIYF.

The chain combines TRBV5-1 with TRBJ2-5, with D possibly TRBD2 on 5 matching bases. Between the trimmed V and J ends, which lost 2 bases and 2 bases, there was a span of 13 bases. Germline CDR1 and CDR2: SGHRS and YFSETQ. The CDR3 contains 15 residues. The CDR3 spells CASSLGRTGQETQYF. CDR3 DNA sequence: TGCGCCAGCAGCTTAGGACGGACGGGACAAGAGACCCAGTACTTC.

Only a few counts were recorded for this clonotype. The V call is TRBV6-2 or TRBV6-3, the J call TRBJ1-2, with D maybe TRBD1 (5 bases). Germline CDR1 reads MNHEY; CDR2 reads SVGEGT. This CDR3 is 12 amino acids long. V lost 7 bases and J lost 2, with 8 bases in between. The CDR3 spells CASTGLNYGYTF. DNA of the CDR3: TGTGCCAGCACAGGGCTCAACTATGGCTACACCTTC.

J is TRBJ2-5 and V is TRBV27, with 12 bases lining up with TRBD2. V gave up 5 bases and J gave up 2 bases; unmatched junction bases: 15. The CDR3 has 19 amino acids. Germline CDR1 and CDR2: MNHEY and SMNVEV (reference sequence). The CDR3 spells CASSPDPPTSGGTQETQYF. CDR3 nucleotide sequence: TGTGCCAGCAGTCCCGACCCCCCGACTAGCGGGGGTACACAAGAGACCCAGTACTTC.

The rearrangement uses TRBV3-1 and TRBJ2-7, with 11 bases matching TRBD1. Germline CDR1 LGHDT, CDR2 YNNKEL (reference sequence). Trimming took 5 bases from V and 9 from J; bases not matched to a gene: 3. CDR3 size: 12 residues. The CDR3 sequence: CASSRTGGLQYV. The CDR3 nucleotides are TGTGCCAGCAGCAGGACAGGGGGCCTGCAGTACGTC.

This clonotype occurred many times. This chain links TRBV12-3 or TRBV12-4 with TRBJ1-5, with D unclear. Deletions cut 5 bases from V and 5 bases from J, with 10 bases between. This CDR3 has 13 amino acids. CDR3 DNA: TGTGCCAGCAGTCCTAAACCCGATCAGCCCCAGCATTTT. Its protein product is CASSPKPDQPQHF.

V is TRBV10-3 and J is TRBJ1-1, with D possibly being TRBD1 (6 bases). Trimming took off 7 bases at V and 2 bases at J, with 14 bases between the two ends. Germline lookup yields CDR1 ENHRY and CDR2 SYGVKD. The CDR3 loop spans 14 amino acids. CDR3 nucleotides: TGTGCCATCAACAACAGGGCCCCTAACACTGAAGCTTTCTTT. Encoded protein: CAINNRAPNTEAFF.

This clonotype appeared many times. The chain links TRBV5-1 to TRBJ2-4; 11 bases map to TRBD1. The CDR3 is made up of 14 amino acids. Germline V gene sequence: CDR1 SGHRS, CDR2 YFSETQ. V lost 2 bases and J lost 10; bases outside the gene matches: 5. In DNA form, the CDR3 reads TGCGCCAGCAGCTTTTGGGGACAGGGGGAGATTCAGTACTTC. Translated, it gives CASSFWGQGEIQYF.

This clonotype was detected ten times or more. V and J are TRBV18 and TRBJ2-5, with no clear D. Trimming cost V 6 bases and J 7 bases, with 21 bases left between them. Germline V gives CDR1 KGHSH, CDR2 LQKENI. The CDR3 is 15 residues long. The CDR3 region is CASSLDPGRTGTQYF. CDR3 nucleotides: TGTGCCAGCTCCCTAGACCCGGGCCGTACCGGGACCCAGTACTTC.

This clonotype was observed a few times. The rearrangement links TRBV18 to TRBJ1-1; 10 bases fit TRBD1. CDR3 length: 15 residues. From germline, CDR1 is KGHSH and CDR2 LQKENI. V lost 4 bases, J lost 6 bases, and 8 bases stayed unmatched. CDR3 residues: CASSRNGQGVSEAFF. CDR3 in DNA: TGTGCCAGCTCACGAAACGGACAGGGGGTCTCTGAAGCTTTCTTT.

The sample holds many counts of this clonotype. The CDR3 sequence is CASSYGADYEQYF. CDR3 in DNA: TGTGCCAGCAGTTACGGGGCAGATTACGAGCAGTACTTC. The chain combines TRBV6-2 or TRBV6-3 with TRBJ2-7; tentative D call: TRBD1 (5 bases). The CDR3 consists of 13 residues. The V gene's germline CDR1 is MNHEY and CDR2 SVGEGT. The germline V and J ends were trimmed by 2 bases and 4 bases, with 9 bases remaining between them.

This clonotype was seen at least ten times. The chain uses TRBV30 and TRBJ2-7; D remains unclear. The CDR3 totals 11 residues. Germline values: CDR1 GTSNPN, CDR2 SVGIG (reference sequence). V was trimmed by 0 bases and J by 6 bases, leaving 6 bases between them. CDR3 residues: CAWSVRVEQYF. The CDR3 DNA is TGTGCCTGGAGTGTAAGGGTCGAGCAGTACTTC.

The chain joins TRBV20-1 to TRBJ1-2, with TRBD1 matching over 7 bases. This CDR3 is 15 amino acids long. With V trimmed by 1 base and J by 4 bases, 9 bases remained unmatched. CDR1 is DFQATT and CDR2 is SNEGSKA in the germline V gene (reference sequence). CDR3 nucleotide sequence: TGCAGTGCTAGAGGGTGGCGACAGGGACTCTATGGCTACACCTTC. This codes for CSARGWRQGLYGYTF.

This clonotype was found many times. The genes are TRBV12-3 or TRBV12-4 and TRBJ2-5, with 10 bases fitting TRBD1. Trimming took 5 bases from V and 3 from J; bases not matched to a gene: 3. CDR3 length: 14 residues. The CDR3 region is CASSRQGAEETQYF. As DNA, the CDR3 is TGTGCCAGCAGTCGACAGGGGGCTGAAGAGACCCAGTACTTC.

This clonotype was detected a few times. CDR3 sequence reads: CSASSPWDTQYF. The CDR3 DNA follows: TGCAGTGCTAGCTCGCCCTGGGATACGCAGTATTTT. J is TRBJ2-3 and V is TRBV20-1; D gene ambiguous. Trimming shortened V by 3 bases and J by 6 bases, and 10 bases separated the two germline ends. This CDR3 has 12 amino acids. Germline V lookup: CDR1 DFQATT, CDR2 SNEGSKA (reference sequence).

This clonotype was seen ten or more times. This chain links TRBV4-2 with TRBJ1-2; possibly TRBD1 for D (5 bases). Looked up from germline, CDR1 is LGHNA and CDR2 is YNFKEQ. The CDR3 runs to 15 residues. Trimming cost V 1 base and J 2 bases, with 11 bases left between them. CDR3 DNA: TGTGCCAGCAGCCAAGGAGGTTCAGGGAACTATGGCTACACCTTC. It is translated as CASSQGGSGNYGYTF.

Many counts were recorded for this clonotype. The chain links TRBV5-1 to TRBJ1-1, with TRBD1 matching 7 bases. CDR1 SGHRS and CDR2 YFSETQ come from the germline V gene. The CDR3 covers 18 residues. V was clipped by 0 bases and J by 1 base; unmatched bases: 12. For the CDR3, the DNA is TGCGCCAGCAGCTTGGTAGCAGGGGGTTTGATGTGGAACACTGAAGCTTTCTTT. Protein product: CASSLVAGGLMWNTEAFF.

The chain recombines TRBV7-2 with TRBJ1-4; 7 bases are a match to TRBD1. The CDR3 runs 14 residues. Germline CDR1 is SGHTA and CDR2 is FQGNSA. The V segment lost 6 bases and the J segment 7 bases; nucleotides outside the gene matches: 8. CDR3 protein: CASRLQGQGEKLFF. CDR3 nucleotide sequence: TGTGCCAGCAGATTACAGGGGCAGGGTGAAAAACTGTTTTTT.

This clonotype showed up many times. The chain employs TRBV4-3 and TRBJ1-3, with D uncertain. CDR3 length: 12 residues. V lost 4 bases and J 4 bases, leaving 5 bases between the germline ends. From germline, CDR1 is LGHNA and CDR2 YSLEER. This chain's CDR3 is CASSREGNTIYF. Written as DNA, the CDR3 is TGCGCCAGCAGCCGAGAAGGAAACACCATATATTTT.

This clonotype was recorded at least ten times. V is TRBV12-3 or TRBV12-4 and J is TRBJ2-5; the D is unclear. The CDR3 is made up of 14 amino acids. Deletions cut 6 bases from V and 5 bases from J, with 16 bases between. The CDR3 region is CASSFGAVGETQYF. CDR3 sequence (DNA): TGTGCCAGCAGCTTCGGAGCTGTCGGGGAGACCCAGTACTTC.

The DNA for the CDR3 is TGCAGCGTCGACTTCCCCTCCAGGGAGGAGACCCAGTACTTC. Translated: CSVDFPSREETQYF. This chain links TRBV29-1 with TRBJ2-5, with D tentatively TRBD1 or TRBD2 (5 bases each). Per germline, CDR1 SQVTM and CDR2 ANQGSEA. V was shortened by 6 bases and J by 5 bases, with 19 bases between the two germline ends. This CDR3 has 14 amino acids.